The 12 T cell receptor beta chains reported below all come from one sample, sequenced in a study of T cells in narcolepsy. Only in-frame clones appear in the TCRdb table, and some are missing; sequencing was by immunoSEQ multiplex PCR. Among 20,000 to 30,000 clones, more than 75% were seen once, and the ten largest hold around 0.99%. Material: memory (CD45RA-) CD4+ T cells from blood. Receptors were obtained from a human donor in good health.

The chain uses TRBV20-1 and TRBJ2-5; D is undetermined. Germline V CDR1 and CDR2: DFQATT, SNEGSKA (reference sequence). V was clipped by 1 base and J by 5 bases, with 5 bases between them. The CDR3 is 11 residues long. CDR3: CSARVGETQYF. Here the CDR3 DNA reads TGCAGTGCTAGAGTAGGTGAGACCCAGTACTTC.

The CDR3 DNA sequence: TGCAGCGCCGCCGTCGGTGGAGATACGCAGTATTTT. Translating gives CSAAVGGDTQYF. V is TRBV29-1 and J is TRBJ2-3; D gene unclear. Germline V gives CDR1 SQVTM, CDR2 ANQGSEA. This CDR3 region has 12 residues. V lost 7 bases, J lost 5 bases, and 13 bases lay in between.

The V and J genes are TRBV15 and TRBJ2-7; D gene uncertain. The germline V gene has CDR1 LNHNV and CDR2 YYDKDF (reference sequence). With 0 bases removed from V and 9 bases from J, the gap between germline ends came to 15 bases. The CDR3 loop spans 14 amino acids. The CDR3 nucleotides are TGTGCCACCAGCAGAGACCTACCGGACCCGGGGCAGTACTTC. Translating it yields CATSRDLPDPGQYF.

The gene calls are TRBV7-3 and TRBJ2-4; 7 bases are shared with TRBD2. CDR1 and CDR2 (germline): SGHTA, FQGTGA. Trimming at V came to 2 bases and at J to 0 bases, leaving 4 bases not matched to a gene. The CDR3 sequence is 16 residues long. The chain's CDR3 is CASSLGGDLAKNIQYF. DNA for the CDR3: TGTGCCAGCAGCTTAGGGGGGGATCTAGCCAAAAACATTCAGTACTTC. The full variable domain, its missing parts supplied by reference TRBV7-3 and TRBJ2-4, is GAGVSQTPSNKVTEKGKYVELRCDPISGHTALYWYRQSLGQGPEFLIYFQGTGAADDSGLPNDRFFAVRPEGSVSTLKIQRTERGDSAVYLCASSLGGDLAKNIQYFGAGTRLSVL.

The V gene is TRBV5-1, the J gene TRBJ2-1; 9 positions match TRBD2. Germline lookup yields CDR1 SGHRS and CDR2 YFSETQ. The CDR3 covers 19 residues. The J segment lost 0 bases and the V segment lost 6 bases, leaving 16 bases of the junction unmatched. CDR3 DNA sequence: TGCGCCAGCACAAAATTGCTAGCGGGAATAACTAGCTCCTACAATGAGCAGTTCTTC. This gives the protein CASTKLLAGITSSYNEQFF.

The gene calls are TRBV27 and TRBJ2-2, with a tentative D call TRBD1 (6 bases). Trimming took off 0 bases at V and 0 bases at J, with 8 bases between the two ends. This CDR3 has 16 residues. CDR1 is MNHEY, CDR2 SMNVEV, per germline (reference sequence). CDR3 nucleotide sequence: TGTGCCAGCAGTTTATCGGGGACAACGAACACCGGGGAGCTGTTTTTT. Protein: CASSLSGTTNTGELFF.

This chain joins TRBV6-5 and TRBJ1-2, with TRBD1 identical over 8 bases. The germline V gene encodes CDR1 MNHEY and CDR2 SVGAGI. The ends lost 8 bases at V and 0 bases at J; junction bases unmatched: 5. The CDR3 loop spans 14 amino acids. In DNA form, the CDR3 reads TGTGCCAGCGGAGGGACAGGAGCTAACTATGGCTACACCTTC. Its protein is CASGGTGANYGYTF.

The CDR3 is CASSPPAGFNYGYTF. DNA for the CDR3: TGTGCCAGCTCACCTCCTGCAGGGTTTAACTATGGCTACACCTTC. The genes are TRBV18 and TRBJ1-2, with a possible D match to TRBD1 (5 bases). V lost 3 bases and J lost 1, with 12 bases in between. Germline lookup yields CDR1 KGHSH and CDR2 LQKENI. This CDR3 region has 15 residues. The full variable domain, its missing parts supplied by reference TRBV18 and TRBJ1-2, is NAGVMQNPRHLVRRRGQEARLRCSPMKGHSHVYWYRQLPEEGLKFMVYLQKENIIDESGMPKERFSAEFPKEGPSILRIQQVVRGDSAAYFCASSPPAGFNYGYTFGSGTRLTVV.

The chain couples TRBV11-2 to TRBJ1-1; D unclear. The CDR3 totals 14 residues. The V gene's germline CDR1 is SGHAT and CDR2 FQNNGV. Trimming stripped 0 bases from V and 0 bases from J, with 5 bases between. The CDR3 coding sequence is TGTGCCAGCAGCTTAGATCAGCTGAACACTGAAGCTTTCTTT. The encoded protein is CASSLDQLNTEAFF. The variable domain in full, with the rest retrieved from reference TRBV11-2 and TRBJ1-1, is EAGVAQSPRYKIIEKRQSVAFWCNPISGHATLYWYQQILGQGPKLLIQFQNNGVVDDSQLPKDRFSAERLKGVDSTLKIQPAKLEDSAVYLCASSLDQLNTEAFFGQGTRLTVV.

The rearrangement links TRBV18 to TRBJ2-7, with D tentatively TRBD1 (5 bases). Germline CDR1 is KGHSH and CDR2 is LQKENI. The CDR3 has 15 amino acids. Trimming shortened V by 6 bases and J by 0 bases, and 15 bases separated the two germline ends. The CDR3 nucleotides are TGTGCCAGCTCTAGTAAGGGGCTAAGCTCCTACGAGCAGTACTTC. Residues: CASSSKGLSSYEQYF.

This rearrangement joins TRBV12-5 to TRBJ1-2, with D possibly TRBD1 on 5 matching bases. Germline V gene lookup returns CDR1 LGHNT and CDR2 FRNRAP. The CDR3 extends over 15 amino acids. V was trimmed by 1 base and J by 6 bases, leaving 15 bases between them. The CDR3 sequence: CASGLADGVGHGYTF. In nucleotides, the CDR3 is TGTGCTAGTGGTTTGGCCGACGGGGTGGGGCATGGCTACACCTTC.

The rearrangement links TRBV7-2 to TRBJ1-4; D is uncertain. The germline V gene encodes CDR1 SGHTA and CDR2 FQGNSA. V lost 5 bases, J lost 3 bases, and 7 bases lay in between. The CDR3 has 13 amino acids. In DNA, the CDR3 is TGTGCCAGCAGCCGCGGGTCTAATGAAAAACTGTTTTTT. The encoded protein is CASSRGSNEKLFF.